This TCR beta chain was recorded in a study of T-cell reconstitution after alpha-beta-depleted transplantation in children. The TCRbeta library incorporated unique molecular identifiers. TCRdb independently ran MiXCR on the PCR reads; one entry per CDR3 protein. Here the sample spans roughly 300,000 distinct CDR3 sequences, over 9% being singletons. V gave up 0 bases and J gave up 2 bases, with 20 bases separating them. The CDR3 extends over 18 amino acids. The germline V gene encodes CDR1 DFQATT and CDR2 SNEGSKA (reference sequence). This chain links TRBV20-1 with TRBJ2-1; D might be TRBD1 or TRBD2, each matching 5 bases. Sequenced here: PBMCs from the stem cell graft donor, sampled from the stem cell graft. This TCR was sampled from a human donor who donated a stem cell graft to a child with acute lymphoblastic leukemia. Here the CDR3 DNA reads TGCAGTGCTAGAGATGCGGCGGGCAGGGTAGGGGCCTACAATGAGCAGTTCTTC. Translating gives CSARDAAGRVGAYNEQFF.